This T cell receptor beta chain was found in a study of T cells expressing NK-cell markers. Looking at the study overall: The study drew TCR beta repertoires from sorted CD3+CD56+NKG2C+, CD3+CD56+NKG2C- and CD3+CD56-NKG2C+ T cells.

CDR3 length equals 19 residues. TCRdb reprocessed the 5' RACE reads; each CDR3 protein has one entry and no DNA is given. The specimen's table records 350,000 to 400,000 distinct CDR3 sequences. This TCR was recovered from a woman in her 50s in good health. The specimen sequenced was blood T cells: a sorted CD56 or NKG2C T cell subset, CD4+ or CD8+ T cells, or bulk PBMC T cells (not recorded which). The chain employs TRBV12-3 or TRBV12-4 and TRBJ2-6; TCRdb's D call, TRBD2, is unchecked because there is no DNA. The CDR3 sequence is CASSLASGLAGAGANVLTF.